The 3 T cell receptor beta chains below all came from one sample that was sequenced in a study of blood T cell repertoires in COVID-19. Clones were sequenced by immunoSEQ multiplex PCR, and TCRdb holds only the in-frame ones, with some missing. The profile covers some 530,000 clones, with less than 90% appearing a single time and 6.5% to 8.5% taken by the ten largest. What was sequenced was PBMCs or T cells enriched from blood (not recorded which). These receptors were obtained from a woman in her sixties who had recovered from COVID-19.

V and J are TRBV2 and TRBJ2-7, with 10 nucleotides matching TRBD2. V lost 5 bases, J lost 4 bases, and 8 bases stayed unmatched. The CDR3 loop spans 15 amino acids. Germline V gene sequence: CDR1 SNHLY, CDR2 FYNNEI. The CDR3 sequence: CASSRGLAGVYEQYV. CDR3 DNA: TGTGCCAGCAGTAGGGGTCTAGCGGGGGTTTACGAGCAGTACGTC.

The chain joins TRBV5-1 to TRBJ1-2; a possible D gene is TRBD1 (6 bases). V shed 2 bases and J shed 8 bases, with 16 bases lying between them. The germline CDR1 and CDR2 sequences are SGHRS and YFSETQ. The CDR3 covers 14 residues. This chain's CDR3 is CASSLGGGGDGYTF. CDR3 nucleotides: TGCGCCAGCAGCTTAGGCGGTGGGGGCGACGGCTACACCTTC.

The gene calls are TRBV30 and TRBJ1-5; TRBD1 agrees at 10 bases. CDR3 length: 13 residues. CDR1 and CDR2 from the germline V gene are GTSNPN and SVGIG (reference sequence). V shed 6 bases, J shed 6 bases, and the junction held 5 bases outside the gene matches. CDR3 loop: CACGTGDTQPQHF. The DNA for the CDR3 is TGTGCCTGCGGGACAGGGGACACTCAGCCCCAGCATTTT.